Shown below are 18 T cell receptor beta chains from a single sample sequenced in a study of T cell responses to AZD1222 COVID-19 vaccine. Profiling relied on immunoSEQ multiplex PCR, and the TCRdb table lists in-frame clones only, not all of them. The repertoire consists of approximately 120,000 clones, with less than 90% occurring once and the leading ten covering roughly 4%. The sample was peripheral blood, taken on day 0 of AZD1222 vaccination. These receptors originate from an adult in good health.

This clone was counted only a few times. The CDR3 here is CASTSGTNYGYTF. The CDR3 DNA reads TGTGCCAGCACATCAGGGACCAACTATGGCTACACCTTC. The gene calls are TRBV11-2 and TRBJ1-2, with D perhaps TRBD1 (5 bases). Trimming cost V 7 bases and J 2 bases, with 11 bases left between them. CDR1 SGHAT and CDR2 FQNNGV come from the germline V gene. This CDR3 comprises 13 residues.

CDR3 nucleotide sequence: TGTGCCAGCAGTTTCGCGGGCGATGGGGGCAATCAGCCCCAGCATTTT. This gives the protein CASSFAGDGGNQPQHF. The chain recombines TRBV27 with TRBJ1-5; no clear D. V gave up 3 bases and J gave up 2 bases, with 14 bases separating them. Germline CDR1 MNHEY, CDR2 SMNVEV (reference sequence). This CDR3 has 16 amino acids.

This clone has only one observation. The V gene is TRBV6-4, the J gene TRBJ1-2; D gene unclear. Trimming took off 2 bases at V and 7 bases at J, with 5 bases between the two ends. Per the germline V gene, CDR1 is MRHNA and CDR2 is SNTAGT. This CDR3 comprises 11 residues. The CDR3 sequence: CASSDGGGYTF. In DNA, the CDR3 is TGTGCCAGCAGTGACGGCGGTGGCTACACCTTC.

The CDR3 DNA reads as TGCGCCAGCAGCCGAACAGGGAGCACTGAAGCTTTCTTT. As protein: CASSRTGSTEAFF. This chain uses TRBV5-1 with TRBJ1-1, with D perhaps matching TRBD1 (6 bases). CDR1 is SGHRS, CDR2 YFSETQ, per germline. The CDR3 has 13 residues. Trimming pared 4 bases from V and 4 bases from J, leaving 11 bases between.

The chain links TRBV9 to TRBJ2-7, with 11 bases lining up with TRBD2. Looked up from germline, CDR1 is SGDLS and CDR2 is YYNGEE. The CDR3 spans 15 residues. V lost 4 bases and J lost 4; bases outside the gene matches: 7. CDR3 loop: CASSTTSGGGYEQYF. In nucleotides, the CDR3 is TGTGCCAGCAGCACCACTAGCGGGGGCGGTTACGAGCAGTACTTC.

The chain has TRBV10-2 and TRBJ2-4, with TRBD2 matching 8 bases. This CDR3 spans 18 amino acids. CDR1 and CDR2 from the germline V gene are WSHSY and SAAADI. V dropped 0 bases and J dropped 1; count of bases not matched to a gene: 8. The CDR3 bases are TGCGCCAGCAGTGAGTCGGTACGGGGGGGGCAGGCCAAAAACATTCAGTACTTC. Protein product: CASSESVRGGQAKNIQYF.

The V gene is TRBV9, the J gene TRBJ2-2; D gene unclear. Germline V gene sequence: CDR1 SGDLS, CDR2 YYNGEE. This CDR3 region has 15 residues. With 3 bases removed from V and 1 base from J, the gap between germline ends came to 10 bases. Here the CDR3 reads CASSGPWLNTGELFF. Here the CDR3 DNA reads TGTGCCAGCAGCGGACCATGGCTGAACACCGGGGAGCTGTTTTTT.

This rearrangement joins TRBV14 to TRBJ2-7; TRBD1 aligns across 8 bases. The V and J ends lost 0 bases and 3 bases, in that order; junction bases with no gene match: 13. Germline V gene lookup returns CDR1 SGHDN and CDR2 FVKESK. The CDR3 extends over 18 amino acids. CDR3 residues: CASSQDFPLRTGNYEQYF. The CDR3 coding sequence is TGTGCCAGCAGCCAAGATTTCCCCCTGAGGACAGGGAACTACGAGCAGTACTTC.

This clone was seen once. V and J are TRBV7-9 and TRBJ1-2, with D hard to call. The V end lost 2 bases, the J end lost 2 bases, and 15 bases lay between the germline ends. CDR3 size: 16 residues. The germline V gene has CDR1 SEHNR and CDR2 FQNEAQ (reference sequence). The CDR3 coding sequence is TGTGCCAGCAGCTTAAGTTATGAAGGCCAGAACTATGGCTACACCTTC. This sequence encodes CASSLSYEGQNYGYTF.

The chain is built from TRBV6-5 and TRBJ1-6; TRBD1 agrees at 10 bases. CDR3 size: 14 residues. Germline assignment: CDR1 MNHEY and CDR2 SVGAGI. Trimming removed 8 bases from V and 6 bases from J; junction bases left unmatched: 4. CDR3 protein: CASRRTGGNSPLHF. CDR3 nucleotide sequence: TGTGCCAGCCGCCGGACAGGGGGTAATTCACCCCTCCACTTT.

For the CDR3, the DNA is TGCGCCAGCAGCTCAGCCGGGACCCTCCAAGAGACCCAGTACTTC. This codes for CASSSAGTLQETQYF. This chain connects TRBV5-1 to TRBJ2-5; the D call may be TRBD1 or TRBD2 (5 bases each). Germline loops: CDR1 SGHRS, CDR2 YFSETQ. Deletions cut 3 bases from V and 1 base from J, with 13 bases between. The CDR3 contains 15 residues.

The rearrangement joins TRBV6-5 to TRBJ1-6; tentatively, D is TRBD1 (5 bases). Germline values: CDR1 MNHEY, CDR2 SVGAGI. This CDR3 comprises 14 residues. Between the trimmed V and J ends, which lost 7 bases and 8 bases, there was a span of 15 bases. The CDR3 reads CASTSPGTYSPLHF. As DNA, the CDR3 is TGTGCCAGCACCTCTCCCGGGACGTATTCACCCCTCCACTTT.

This clone was observed a single time. The chain links TRBV7-9 to TRBJ1-3; D remains ambiguous. This CDR3 contains 12 residues. V lost 6 bases and J 3 bases, leaving 6 bases between the germline ends. CDR1 is SEHNR, CDR2 FQNEAQ, per germline (reference sequence). The CDR3 bases are TGTGCCAGCAGGGCAGGTGGAAACACCATATATTTT. Translating it yields CASRAGGNTIYF.

This clone was observed once. The chain combines TRBV15 with TRBJ1-4; TRBD1 aligns across 7 bases. The CDR3 has 15 residues. Germline V lookup: CDR1 LNHNV, CDR2 YYDKDF (reference sequence). Trimming removed 2 bases from V and 7 bases from J; junction bases left unmatched: 7. The CDR3 is CATSRLTGTGEKLFF. DNA of the CDR3: TGTGCCACCAGCAGACTGACAGGGACGGGTGAAAAACTGTTTTTT. The variable domain in full, with the rest retrieved from reference TRBV15 and TRBJ1-4, is DAMVIQNPRYQVTQFGKPVTLSCSQTLNHNVMYWYQQKSSQAPKLLFHYYDKDFNNEADTPDNFQSRRPNTSFCFLDIRSPGLGDTAMYLCATSRLTGTGEKLFFGSGTQLSVL.

This chain uses TRBV7-2 with TRBJ2-1; D is ambiguous. From germline, CDR1 is SGHTA and CDR2 FQGNSA. V shed 6 bases and J shed 3 bases, with 9 bases lying between them. The CDR3 covers 13 residues. CDR3 residues: CASSVGNYNEQFF. The CDR3, as DNA: TGTGCCAGCAGTGTTGGAAACTACAATGAGCAGTTCTTC.

This chain uses TRBV7-2 with TRBJ2-1; 7 nucleotides match TRBD1. The CDR3 runs 16 residues. The trim removed 5 bases at V and 3 bases at J, leaving 10 bases unmatched. Per the germline V gene, CDR1 is SGHTA and CDR2 is FQGNSA. The CDR3 region is CASSPATDRVYNEQFF. The CDR3 nucleotides read TGTGCCAGCAGCCCCGCCACAGACAGGGTCTACAATGAGCAGTTCTTC.

The rearrangement links TRBV6-1 to TRBJ2-7, with 9 bases that match TRBD1. The ends lost 4 bases at V and 3 bases at J; junction bases unmatched: 13. Germline V gene sequence: CDR1 MNHNS, CDR2 SASEGT. The CDR3 length is 17 residues. The CDR3 DNA sequence: TGTGCCAGCAGTGCAAATTCCCGGGACAGGGTTTACTACGAGCAGTACTTC. Translated, it gives CASSANSRDRVYYEQYF.

The rearrangement joins TRBV5-4 to TRBJ1-4; D not resolved. The CDR3 runs to 14 residues. Trimming removed 4 bases at V and 7 bases at J, with 14 bases between. CDR1 and CDR2 from the germline V gene are SGHNT and YYREEE (reference sequence). The CDR3 DNA reads TGTGCCAGCAGCCGCGGGGATGCAGGTGAAAAACTGTTTTTT. It encodes CASSRGDAGEKLFF. Using reference TRBV5-4 and TRBJ1-4 for the parts outside the CDR3, the full variable domain is ETGVTQSPTHLIKTRGQQVTLRCSSQSGHNTVSWYQQALGQGPQFIFQYYREEENGRGNFPPRFSGLQFPNYSSELNVNALELDDSALYLCASSRGDAGEKLFFGSGTQLSVL.